This T cell receptor (beta chain) was captured in a study of tumor-infiltrating lymphocytes in primary liver carcinoma. Study-wide context: Ages ranged from 30 to 69, with HCC or mixed HCC-cholangiocarcinoma.

Of note for this clonotype: Its target is unknown. Germline is not matched at one junction end, which may reflect a read error.

The researchers produced TCR beta cDNA from around 0.5 ug total RNA with a constant-region primer. Libraries covering TCR beta were generated through three nested multiplex PCR rounds (using a slightly modified ARM-PCR). Two initial PCR rounds of approximately 10 cycles each paired TRBV1-TRBV30 forward primers with a C-beta reverse primer. TCRdb redid the calling of the multiplex PCR reads with MiXCR, one entry per CDR3 protein. The sample lists some 110,000 distinct CDR3 sequences, 64% occurring once. The source material, roughly 18-33 mg of unsorted bulk tissue, was used to co-extract RNA and DNA. This CDR3 region has 13 residues. Findings of the study overall: Tumor-adjacent and tumor-blood pairs displayed less overlap than did pairs of tumor regions. Found in all five tumor regions were only about 8-24% of top clones.

The TCR was taken from a woman aged 55-70 years with primary liver carcinoma and hepatitis B virus infection. The sequenced sample was liver tumor tissue from sampling region 3. Described subset: tumor region T3, left-lateral pole. J is TRBJ1-4 and V is TRBV12-3 or TRBV12-4; D remains ambiguous. CDR3: CAISLGGMRKLFF. The CDR3 nucleotides are TGTGCCATCAGTTTAGGCGGGATGAGGAAACTGTTTTTT.